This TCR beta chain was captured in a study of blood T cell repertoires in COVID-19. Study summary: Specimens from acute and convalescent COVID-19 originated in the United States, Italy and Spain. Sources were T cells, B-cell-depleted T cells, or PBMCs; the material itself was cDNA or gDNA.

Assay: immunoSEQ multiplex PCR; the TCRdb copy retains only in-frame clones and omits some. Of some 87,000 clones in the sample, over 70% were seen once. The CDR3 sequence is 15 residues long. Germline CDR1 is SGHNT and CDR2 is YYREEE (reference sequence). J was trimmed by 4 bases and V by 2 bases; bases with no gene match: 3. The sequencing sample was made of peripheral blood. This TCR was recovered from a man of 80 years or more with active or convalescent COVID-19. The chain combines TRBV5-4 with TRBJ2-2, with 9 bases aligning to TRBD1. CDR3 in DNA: TGTGCCAGCAGCTTACGACAGGGGGGCACCGGGGAGCTGTTTTTT. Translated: CASSLRQGGTGELFF.